Presented here are 5 T cell receptor beta chains from one specimen sequenced in a study of blood T cell repertoires in COVID-19. TCRdb's table, derived via immunoSEQ multiplex PCR, lists solely in-frame clones and lacks some. The table records around 160,000 clones, under 90% of them present only once. Sample: peripheral blood. Source of these receptors: a human donor in a cohort sampled during active COVID-19.

The chain links TRBV7-2 to TRBJ2-2, with D hard to call. Germline CDR1 and CDR2: SGHTA and FQGNSA. With 5 bases removed from V and 0 bases from J, the gap between germline ends came to 4 bases. The CDR3 is 13 amino acids. CDR3 residues: CASSLTNTGELFF. As DNA, the CDR3 is TGTGCCAGCAGCCTAACGAACACCGGGGAGCTGTTTTTT.

V gene TRBV7-9 combines with J gene TRBJ2-5; D may be TRBD1 (6 bases). Trimming removed 2 bases at V and 5 bases at J, with 15 bases between. Germline values: CDR1 SEHNR, CDR2 FQNEAQ (reference sequence). This CDR3 contains 15 residues. The CDR3 region is CASSLQGSAGETQYF. As DNA, the CDR3 is TGTGCCAGCAGCTTACAGGGGAGTGCGGGTGAGACCCAGTACTTC.

The chain is built from TRBV7-2 and TRBJ1-5; 9 positions agree with TRBD1. CDR1 SGHTA and CDR2 FQGNSA come from the germline V gene. There are 13 residues in the CDR3. The V and J ends lost 7 bases and 6 bases, in that order; junction bases with no gene match: 4. The CDR3 DNA sequence: TGTGCCAGCATGGGACAGGGCACTCAGCCCCAGCATTTT. Its protein product is CASMGQGTQPQHF.

J is TRBJ1-4 and V is TRBV7-9; D may be TRBD1 (5 bases). Trimming took off 3 bases at V and 14 bases at J, with 13 bases between the two ends. This CDR3 comprises 12 residues. Germline assignment: CDR1 SEHNR and CDR2 FQNEAQ (reference sequence). CDR3 region: CASSFKGMALFF. CDR3 DNA: TGTGCCAGCAGCTTTAAGGGGATGGCTCTGTTTTTT.

The chain couples TRBV11-3 to TRBJ1-5; D gene unclear. Germline CDR1 and CDR2: SGHNT and YENEEA. Trimming pared 2 bases from V and 5 bases from J, leaving 4 bases between. This CDR3 is 12 amino acids long. CDR3 region: CASSLIDQPQHF. DNA for the CDR3: TGTGCCAGCAGCTTAATCGATCAGCCCCAGCATTTT.